A single T cell receptor (beta chain) is shown here with its context. Its antigen is unknown. With 60 Vbeta and 13 Jbeta primers, the PCR was carried out. TCRdb's copy holds only in-frame clones and misses some; the assay was immunoSEQ multiplex PCR. This sample carries some 67,000 clones, with about 1.7% going to the ten biggest clones. These data belong to a study of cytomegalovirus exposure and HLA in healthy donors. The study, taken as a whole, reports: Some TCR beta chains (roughly 160 of them) were listed as cytomegalovirus-associated. An ancestry cluster, one associated with Asian ancestry, reportedly showed fewer N-insertions than the approximately 700-donor mean in a later analysis. It was confirmed in vitro that a few of the CMV-associated chains were specific for CMV antigens.

Sequencing was carried out using PBMCs. The receptor comes from a woman in her twenties or thirties in good health and CMV-seronegative.

The CDR3 sequence is CASSLAGTGGQPQHF. The CDR3 DNA reads as TGTGCCAGCAGCTTGGCCGGGACAGGGGGCCAGCCCCAGCATTTT. The rearrangement uses TRBV5-6 and TRBJ1-5, with TRBD1 matching over 12 bases. CDR1 is SGHDT and CDR2 is YYEEEE in the germline V gene. With V trimmed by 0 bases and J by 7 bases, 2 bases remained unmatched. This CDR3 comprises 15 residues.